The 32 T cell receptor beta chains below all came from one sample that was sequenced in a study of regulatory and conventional T cells in RAG deficiency. Regulatory T cells were sorted from blood as CD4+ CD25-high CD127-low cells. Assay: immunoSEQ multiplex PCR; the TCRdb copy retains only in-frame clones and omits some. The sample includes about 30,000 clones, about 93% seen only once; the top ten take around 0.82%. The sample also formed part of further work on regulatory T cells. This second study says: Amplification used 52 TRBV primers and 13 TRBJ primers.

Sequencing input: Tregs sorted from blood. Receptors were obtained from a human donor in good health.

The chain combines TRBV11-3 with TRBJ2-1; D remains unclear. Germline V lookup: CDR1 SGHNT, CDR2 YENEEA. Trimming removed 1 base from V and 8 bases from J, with 6 bases in between. CDR3 length: 12 amino acids. CDR3 DNA: TGTGCCAGCAGCTTAGCGGGTTATGAGCAGTTCTTC. This codes for CASSLAGYEQFF.

V gene TRBV9 combines with J gene TRBJ2-1; 13 bases are a match to TRBD2. Trimming removed 4 bases from V and 8 bases from J; junction bases left unmatched: 6. The germline V gene encodes CDR1 SGDLS and CDR2 YYNGEE. This CDR3 is 15 amino acids long. CDR3 sequence reads: CASSRLAGGRDEQFF. CDR3 sequence (DNA): TGTGCCAGCAGCCGACTAGCGGGGGGTCGGGATGAGCAGTTCTTC.

This clone came up a few times. This chain uses TRBV2 with TRBJ2-1, with 10 bases identical to TRBD2. The CDR3 totals 22 residues. Trimming cost V 0 bases and J 7 bases; bases outside gene matches: 24. CDR1 SNHLY and CDR2 FYNNEI come from the germline V gene. CDR3 region: CASSEASRDFLAGGSWANEQFF. CDR3 sequence (DNA): TGTGCCAGCAGTGAAGCTTCTCGGGACTTTTTAGCGGGGGGCAGTTGGGCGAATGAGCAGTTCTTC.

The chain links TRBV5-6 to TRBJ1-5, with a weak D call TRBD1 (6 bases). V was shortened by 5 bases and J by 5 bases, with 20 bases between the two germline ends. In germline, CDR1 is SGHDT, CDR2 YYEEEE. CDR3 length: 16 amino acids. The CDR3 loop is CASSSYRDIGDQPQHF. CDR3 in DNA: TGTGCCAGCAGTTCATACCGGGACATCGGAGATCAGCCCCAGCATTTT.

The genes are TRBV18 and TRBJ2-7; D is unresolved. From germline, CDR1 is KGHSH and CDR2 LQKENI. The CDR3 is made up of 17 amino acids. The V end lost 2 bases, the J end lost 3 bases, and 20 bases lay between the germline ends. In nucleotides, the CDR3 is TGTGCCAGCTCACCAAGTTTGAGTCGGGTGAAGGGCTACGAGCAGTACTTC. Protein: CASSPSLSRVKGYEQYF.

V and J are TRBV9 and TRBJ1-2, with 7 bases aligning to TRBD1. Germline values: CDR1 SGDLS, CDR2 YYNGEE. Germline trimming cut 0 bases from V and 2 bases from J; bases unmatched to any gene: 4. There are 15 residues in the CDR3. In DNA, the CDR3 is TGTGCCAGCAGCGTAGGAGGAGGGGGCAACTATGGCTACACCTTC. Encoded protein: CASSVGGGGNYGYTF.

V and J are TRBV5-1 and TRBJ1-4; 7 bases fit TRBD1. V gave up 0 bases and J gave up 8 bases; unmatched junction bases: 4. The CDR3 is 14 amino acids. Germline lookup yields CDR1 SGHRS and CDR2 YFSETQ. DNA of the CDR3: TGCGCCAGCAGCTTGGACAGGGGTTACGAAAAACTGTTTTTT. It is translated as CASSLDRGYEKLFF. Based on the CDR3 plus reference TRBV5-1 and TRBJ1-4, the full variable domain is KAGVTQTPRYLIKTRGQQVTLSCSPISGHRSVSWYQQTPGQGLQFLFEYFSETQRNKGNFPGRFSGRQFSNSRSEMNVSTLELGDSALYLCASSLDRGYEKLFFGSGTQLSVL.

The chain is built from TRBV6-1 and TRBJ2-2; D is unresolved. Trimming removed 6 bases from V and 1 base from J, with 9 bases in between. The CDR3 loop spans 14 amino acids. Germline V gene sequence: CDR1 MNHNS, CDR2 SASEGT. This CDR3 is CASRETLNTGELFF. CDR3 nucleotide sequence: TGTGCCAGCAGGGAAACACTGAACACCGGGGAGCTGTTTTTT.

This clone was seen only once. The gene calls are TRBV9 and TRBJ1-6; unclear D gene. Germline loops: CDR1 SGDLS, CDR2 YYNGEE. The CDR3 spans 14 residues. Trimming removed 3 bases from V and 10 bases from J, with 14 bases in between. The CDR3 region is CASSGVGSRSPLHF. DNA for the CDR3: TGTGCCAGCAGCGGGGTCGGCAGCCGCTCACCCCTCCACTTT. The variable domain in full, with the rest retrieved from reference TRBV9 and TRBJ1-6, is DSGVTQTPKHLITATGQRVTLRCSPRSGDLSVYWYQQSLDQGLQFLIQYYNGEERAKGNILERFSAQQFPDLHSELNLSSLELGDSALYFCASSGVGSRSPLHFGNGTRLTVT.

The CDR3 protein is CASSPRPGRTAYNEQFF. In DNA, the CDR3 is TGTGCCAGCAGCCCGCGCCCCGGTCGGACAGCTTACAATGAGCAGTTCTTC. The chain carries TRBV5-6 and TRBJ2-1; possibly TRBD1 for D (6 bases). This CDR3 region has 17 residues. The V gene lost 4 bases and the J gene lost 4 bases, with 21 bases spanning the gap. CDR1 is SGHDT and CDR2 is YYEEEE in the germline V gene.

V is TRBV7-3 and J is TRBJ2-5; D unresolved. The length of the CDR3 is 16 residues. Germline loops: CDR1 SGHTA, CDR2 FQGTGA. The V end lost 2 bases, the J end lost 2 bases, and 15 bases lay between the germline ends. The CDR3 DNA follows: TGTGCCAGCAGCTTAGGGGTACTACCGAAGCAAGAGACCCAGTACTTC. It is translated as CASSLGVLPKQETQYF.

CDR3 DNA: TGTGCCAGCAGCTTGTATTCAGGGGCGCAGTACTTC. Its protein is CASSLYSGAQYF. J is TRBJ2-7 and V is TRBV7-2, with D possibly being TRBD1 (6 bases). Germline V gives CDR1 SGHTA, CDR2 FQGNSA. This CDR3 spans 12 amino acids. Between the trimmed V and J ends, which lost 3 bases and 9 bases, there was a span of 12 bases.

The chain joins TRBV6-1 to TRBJ1-6; 9 nucleotides agree with TRBD1. The germline CDR1 and CDR2 sequences are MNHNS and SASEGT. The V and J ends lost 3 bases and 10 bases, in that order; junction bases with no gene match: 4. The CDR3 has 14 residues. The DNA for the CDR3 is TGTGCCAGCAGTGACTACAGGGGGCAATCACCCCTCCACTTT. It is translated as CASSDYRGQSPLHF.

This rearrangement joins TRBV5-1 to TRBJ1-4; TRBD1 agrees at 8 bases. The length of the CDR3 is 14 residues. Germline CDR1 SGHRS, CDR2 YFSETQ. Trimming cost V 0 bases and J 7 bases; bases outside gene matches: 2. For the CDR3, the DNA is TGCGCCAGCAGCTTGGTACAGGGGGGTGAAAAACTGTTTTTT. Translation: CASSLVQGGEKLFF. The full variable domain, in which reference TRBV5-1 and TRBJ1-4 provide the parts outside the CDR3, is KAGVTQTPRYLIKTRGQQVTLSCSPISGHRSVSWYQQTPGQGLQFLFEYFSETQRNKGNFPGRFSGRQFSNSRSEMNVSTLELGDSALYLCASSLVQGGEKLFFGSGTQLSVL.

CDR3 loop: CASSQGQGIGYTF. CDR3 DNA sequence: TGCGCCAGCAGCCAGGGACAGGGGATAGGCTACACCTTC. The rearrangement uses TRBV4-1 and TRBJ1-2; 10 bases are shared with TRBD1. Looked up from germline, CDR1 is MGHRA and CDR2 is YSYEKL. V trimming: 3 bases; J trimming: 8 bases; junction bases outside the gene matches: 3. The CDR3 is made up of 13 amino acids.

This clone came up a few times. CDR3 DNA: TGCGCCAGCAGCTTGGTCAGGGTCCGGGTAGACGAGCAGTACTTC. Translation gives CASSLVRVRVDEQYF. The rearrangement links TRBV5-1 to TRBJ2-7; D may be TRBD1 (5 bases). CDR3 length equals 15 residues. CDR1 and CDR2 from the germline V gene are SGHRS and YFSETQ. Trimming cost V 0 bases and J 5 bases, with 15 bases left between them.

The V call is TRBV18, the J call TRBJ1-2, with 7 bases that match TRBD1. Germline V CDR1 and CDR2: KGHSH, LQKENI. V trimming: 3 bases; J trimming: 3 bases; junction bases outside the gene matches: 4. The CDR3 contains 14 residues. CDR3 bases: TGTGCCAGCTCACCGGCAGGGGGGGACTATGGCTACACCTTC. Protein sequence: CASSPAGGDYGYTF. Together with reference TRBV18 and TRBJ1-2, the CDR3 gives the full variable domain: NAGVMQNPRHLVRRRGQEARLRCSPMKGHSHVYWYRQLPEEGLKFMVYLQKENIIDESGMPKERFSAEFPKEGPSILRIQQVVRGDSAAYFCASSPAGGDYGYTFGSGTRLTVV.

The rearrangement joins TRBV4-1 to TRBJ1-3; no firm D call. The germline V and J ends were trimmed by 5 bases and 0 bases, with 11 bases remaining between them. The CDR3 runs 15 residues. CDR1 MGHRA and CDR2 YSYEKL come from the germline V gene. The CDR3, as DNA: TGCGCCAGCAGCGCCCGTCTCCCCTCTGGAAACACCATATATTTT. This encodes CASSARLPSGNTIYF.

The rearrangement joins TRBV14 to TRBJ2-3; maybe TRBD1 (6 bases). The germline gives CDR1 SGHDN, CDR2 FVKESK. CDR3 length equals 17 residues. With 2 bases removed from V and 0 bases from J, the gap between germline ends came to 15 bases. CDR3 in amino acids: CASSQPPGESSTDTQYF. Here the CDR3 DNA reads TGTGCCAGCAGCCAACCACCAGGGGAGTCAAGCACAGATACGCAGTATTTT.

The rearrangement links TRBV2 to TRBJ1-6; D call uncertain. Germline V gene lookup returns CDR1 SNHLY and CDR2 FYNNEI. The CDR3 has 14 residues. V was shortened by 6 bases and J by 5 bases, with 11 bases between the two germline ends. The CDR3 DNA reads TGTGCCAGCAGCCTGGCGGGTAATAATTCACCCCTCCACTTT. Translating gives CASSLAGNNSPLHF.

The chain joins TRBV10-3 to TRBJ1-2; D is possibly TRBD1 (6 bases). V lost 4 bases to trimming and J lost 6 bases, with 9 bases between them. The CDR3 sequence is 12 residues long. Per germline, CDR1 ENHRY and CDR2 SYGVKD. In DNA, the CDR3 is TGTGCCATCAGTGGGACAGTAAATGGCTACACCTTC. This codes for CAISGTVNGYTF.

The V call is TRBV10-3, the J call TRBJ2-5; 7 bases map to TRBD1. This CDR3 is 13 amino acids long. J was trimmed by 6 bases and V by 5 bases; bases with no gene match: 6. Germline CDR1 reads ENHRY; CDR2 reads SYGVKD. For the CDR3, the DNA is TGTGCCATCAGTAGACAGGGTGAAAAGACCCAGTACTTC. Residues: CAISRQGEKTQYF.

The rearrangement uses TRBV7-2 and TRBJ2-5; TRBD2 is a possible D gene (6 bases). The germline V and J ends were trimmed by 2 bases and 2 bases, with 12 bases remaining between them. The length of the CDR3 is 15 residues. Germline V gene lookup returns CDR1 SGHTA and CDR2 FQGNSA. The chain's CDR3 is CASSLSGTRQETQYF. The CDR3 DNA reads as TGTGCCAGCAGCTTATCCGGGACTCGGCAAGAGACCCAGTACTTC.

The chain employs TRBV6-1 and TRBJ1-2; the D is unclear. V gave up 2 bases and J gave up 4 bases, with 8 bases separating them. The CDR3 totals 13 residues. The germline V gene has CDR1 MNHNS and CDR2 SASEGT. DNA of the CDR3: TGTGCCAGCAGTGAAACCCACAGCTATGGCTACACCTTC. It yields the protein CASSETHSYGYTF.

V and J are TRBV19 and TRBJ2-7; 7 nucleotides align to TRBD2. CDR1 and CDR2 (germline): LNHDA, SQIVND (reference sequence). The CDR3 runs 17 residues. Trimming at V came to 6 bases and at J to 2 bases, leaving 16 bases not matched to a gene. In nucleotides, the CDR3 is TGTGCCAGTAGCCCATCTTTCTTGTCTGCGGGGGCCTACGAGCAGTACTTC. As protein: CASSPSFLSAGAYEQYF.

The chain is built from TRBV29-1 and TRBJ2-3, with D unclear. The CDR3 is made up of 14 amino acids. V lost 5 bases to trimming and J lost 0 bases, with 12 bases between them. The germline V gene has CDR1 SQVTM and CDR2 ANQGSEA. The CDR3 nucleotides read TGCAGCGTTCCGCGGACGGATAGCACAGATACGCAGTATTTT. It yields the protein CSVPRTDSTDTQYF.

The chain joins TRBV7-9 to TRBJ1-4; 7 nucleotides align to TRBD1. Germline V CDR1 and CDR2: SEHNR, FQNEAQ (reference sequence). The CDR3 covers 17 residues. V shed 6 bases, J shed 3 bases, and the junction held 13 bases outside the gene matches. The CDR3 is CASSSPGQMFANEKLFF. CDR3 coding DNA: TGTGCCAGCAGTTCGCCGGGACAGATGTTCGCTAATGAAAAACTGTTTTTT.

This sequence joins TRBV25-1 and TRBJ2-7; the match to TRBD1 covers 10 bases. This CDR3 is built from 13 residues. V lost 5 bases to trimming and J lost 7 bases; unmatched junction nucleotides: 5. Germline V gene lookup returns CDR1 MGHDK and CDR2 SYGVNS. The CDR3 region has the DNA TGTGCCAGCAGTAAGACAGGGGGCGGGGAGCAGTACTTC. Amino acids: CASSKTGGGEQYF.

The chain has TRBV4-1 and TRBJ1-1; no clear D gene. The CDR3 loop spans 13 amino acids. Per the germline V gene, CDR1 is MGHRA and CDR2 is YSYEKL. V lost 3 bases and J lost 3, with 8 bases in between. The CDR3 is CASSQAGYTEAFF. In DNA form, the CDR3 reads TGCGCCAGCAGCCAGGCCGGGTACACTGAAGCTTTCTTT.

The gene calls are TRBV5-1 and TRBJ1-2, with 9 bases lining up with TRBD1. Germline CDR1 reads SGHRS; CDR2 reads YFSETQ. Trimming removed 0 bases from V and 7 bases from J; junction bases left unmatched: 4. The length of the CDR3 is 14 residues. The CDR3 DNA reads TGCGCCAGCAGCTTGGAGTGGACAGGGGTTGGCTACACCTTC. Protein: CASSLEWTGVGYTF.

A word on this clone: It is unclear where the CDR3 begins or ends on the DNA, so no DNA is shown, and the CDR3 is as TCRdb lists it. The V and J genes are TRBV7-8 and TRBJ1-5. A total of 18 residues make up the CDR3, ends included. Germline-derived CDR1 and CDR2 are SGHVS and FQNEAQ. The CDR3 sequence is CASSLAVPSTSGIQPQHF.

This clone was observed a single time. CDR3 nucleotides: TGTGCTAGTGGTTTCCTTCCAGAGACCCAGTACTTC. Encoded protein: CASGFLPETQYF. V is TRBV12-5 and J is TRBJ2-5; no clear D. This CDR3 spans 12 amino acids. V gave up 3 bases and J gave up 4 bases, with 6 bases separating them. Per germline, CDR1 LGHNT and CDR2 FRNRAP.